This T cell receptor beta chain was identified during a study of T cell clones after liver transplantation. Trimming pared 4 bases from V and 8 bases from J, leaving 15 bases between. The CDR3 contains 13 residues. Germline CDR1 SGHNT, CDR2 YYREEE (reference sequence). The protocol was immunoSEQ multiplex PCR, while the TCRdb copy is restricted to in-frame clones and leaves out a portion. The sample has about 120,000 clones, about nine tenths seen once. The genes are TRBV5-4 and TRBJ1-2; no definite D call. The TCR originated in a human patient who received a liver transplant. Some of the T cells might come from the graft donor. The sequencing used CD4+ T cells from blood, collected 12 months after liver transplant. CDR3 coding DNA: TGTGCCAGCAGCACCGAGCGGGGAGGGGGCTACACCTTC. It specifies CASSTERGGGYTF.